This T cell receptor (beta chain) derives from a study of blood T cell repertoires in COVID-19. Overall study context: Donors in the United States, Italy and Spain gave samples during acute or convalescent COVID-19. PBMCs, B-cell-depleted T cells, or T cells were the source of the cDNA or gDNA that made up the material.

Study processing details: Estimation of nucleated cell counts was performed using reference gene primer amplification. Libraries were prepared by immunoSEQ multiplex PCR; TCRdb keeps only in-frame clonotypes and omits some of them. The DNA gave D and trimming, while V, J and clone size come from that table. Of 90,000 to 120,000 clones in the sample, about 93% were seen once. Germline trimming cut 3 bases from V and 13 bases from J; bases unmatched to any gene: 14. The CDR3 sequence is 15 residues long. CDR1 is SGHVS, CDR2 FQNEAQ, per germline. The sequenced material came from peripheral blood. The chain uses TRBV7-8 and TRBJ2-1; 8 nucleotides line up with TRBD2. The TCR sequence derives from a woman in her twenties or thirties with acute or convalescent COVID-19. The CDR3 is CASSFRPSGPLSQFF. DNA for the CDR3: TGTGCCAGCAGCTTTCGGCCTAGCGGGCCCTTGTCACAGTTCTTC.